These T cell receptor beta chains were read from a single sample in a study of cytomegalovirus exposure and HLA in healthy donors. TCRdb's copy holds only in-frame clones and misses some; the assay was immunoSEQ multiplex PCR. The sample consists of about 180,000 clones, over 75% of them appearing once. Material: PBMCs. Receptor source: a woman aged 50 to 60 in good health and CMV-seronegative. Each CDR3 is given with its conserved first and last residue. A D gene is named only where the DNA matches it firmly. Clone size is given for some rows only: seen once, a few or many times, or a class if the clone is expanded.

>TRBJ2-3|.|TRBD2|TRBV4-1
CASSQDGLAGEADTQYF
TGCGCCAGCAGCCAAGACGGGCTAGCGGGAGAGGCAGATACGCAGTATTTT
>TRBJ2-3|.|TRBD1|TRBV28
CASSLFITPTGGSTDTQYF
TGTGCCAGCAGTCTCTTCATTACCCCCACAGGGGGATCAACAGATACGCAGTATTTT
>TRBJ1-2|few|.|TRBV11-2
CASSLGPGTYGYTF
TGTGCCAGCAGCCTAGGCCCCGGTACCTATGGCTACACCTTC
>TRBJ2-3|.|TRBD2|TRBV29-1
CSVNSGGNTDTQYF
TGCAGCGTTAACAGCGGGGGGAACACAGATACGCAGTATTTT
>TRBJ2-7|.|.|TRBV13
CASSVGPFGQSYEQYF
TGTGCCAGCAGCGTAGGCCCCTTCGGACAGTCCTACGAGCAGTACTTC
>TRBJ1-1|.|TRBD1|TRBV29-1
CSVDRTGVNTEAFF
TGCAGCGTTGATAGGACAGGGGTGAACACTGAAGCTTTCTTT
>TRBJ2-1|few|TRBD2|TRBV7-9
CASSPRTSGGAPEQFF
TGTGCCAGCAGCCCAAGGACTAGCGGGGGGGCCCCTGAGCAGTTCTTC
>TRBJ2-7|.|TRBD1|TRBV30
CAGTGVVYEQYF
TGTGCCGGGACAGGGGTTGTCTACGAGCAGTACTTC
>TRBJ1-2|.|TRBD1|TRBV2
CASEYNIGTGTMQGYTF
TGTGCCAGCGAGTATAATATCGGGACAGGGACTATGCAAGGCTACACCTTC
>TRBJ1-3|once|.|TRBV30
CAWSGDPGGNTIYF
TGTGCCTGGAGCGGAGACCCGGGGGGAAACACCATATATTTT
>TRBJ1-1|.|.|TRBV13
CASSLAGGSPRNTEAFF
TGTGCCAGCAGCCTAGCGGGGGGTTCCCCTAGGAACACTGAAGCTTTCTTT
>TRBJ2-1|.|TRBD2|TRBV28
CASSLAGLAYNEQFF
TGTGCCAGCAGTTTAGCAGGACTAGCCTACAATGAGCAGTTCTTC
>TRBJ1-1|.|TRBD1|TRBV5-4
CASSLFIGTGGVTEAFF
TGTGCCAGCAGCTTGTTCATCGGGACAGGGGGGGTCACTGAAGCTTTCTTT
>TRBJ2-7|once|TRBD2|TRBV7-8
CASSFEGTSGPTYEQYF
TGTGCCAGCAGCTTCGAGGGGACTAGCGGGCCTACCTACGAGCAGTACTTC
>TRBJ2-3|.|TRBD2|TRBV7-9
CASSSGLAGVSDTQYF
TGTGCCAGCAGCTCCGGACTAGCGGGAGTGTCAGATACGCAGTATTTT
>TRBJ1-1|.|.|TRBV6-5
CASSYSREGSTEAFF
TGTGCCAGCAGTTACTCTCGGGAGGGTTCCACTGAAGCTTTCTTT
>TRBJ2-7|few|.|TRBV15
CATSRGGGYYEQYF
TGTGCCACCAGCAGAGGGGGCGGATACTACGAGCAGTACTTC
>TRBJ1-4|.|TRBD1|TRBV19
CASRNRGGEKLFF
TGTGCCAGTAGAAACAGGGGTGGGGAAAAACTGTTTTTT
>TRBJ2-1|.|TRBD1|TRBV11-2
CASSLEGTGGMYEQFF
TGTGCCAGCAGCTTAGAGGGGACAGGGGGTATGTATGAGCAGTTCTTC
>TRBJ1-5|.|.|TRBV10-3
CARRQAAQPQHF
TGTGCCAGAAGACAGGCGGCTCAGCCCCAGCATTTT
>TRBJ1-1|.|.|TRBV2
CASSDSLAASEAFF
TGTGCCAGCAGTGATAGTCTAGCCGCCAGCGAAGCTTTCTTT
>TRBJ2-7|.|.|TRBV28
CASFPQTPISYEQYF
TGTGCCAGCTTTCCACAGACGCCCATTTCCTACGAGCAGTACTTC
>TRBJ1-2|.|TRBD1|TRBV2
CASSEDRNYGYTF
TGTGCCAGCAGTGAGGACAGGAACTATGGCTACACCTTC
>TRBJ2-3|few|.|TRBV7-9
CASSLQGPTDTQYF
TGTGCCAGCAGCTTACAGGGGCCCACAGATACGCAGTATTTT
>TRBJ1-3|.|.|TRBV6-4
CASSAYRAASSGNTIYF
TGTGCCAGCAGTGCCTACAGGGCGGCAAGCTCTGGAAACACCATATATTTT
>TRBJ2-2|.|TRBD2|TRBV19
CASSPGGGGTGELFF
TGTGCCAGTAGTCCCGGGGGGGGAGGGACCGGGGAGCTGTTTTTT
>TRBJ1-4|few|.|TRBV7-2
CASSRPGEKLFF
TGTGCCAGCAGCCGACCGGGGGAAAAACTGTTTTTT
>TRBJ2-7|.|.|TRBV6-5
CASRVSVTGSYEQYF
TGTGCCAGCAGGGTTAGCGTCACCGGCTCCTACGAGCAGTACTTC
>TRBJ2-3|once|.|TRBV11-2
CASSPVSTDTQYF
TGTGCCAGCAGCCCAGTCAGCACAGATACGCAGTATTTT
>TRBJ2-5|.|TRBD1|TRBV6-1
CASATGTGMETQYF
TGTGCCAGCGCCACTGGGACAGGGATGGAGACCCAGTACTTC
>TRBJ2-3|.|.|TRBV7-8
CASSLVVSGLSTDTQYF
TGTGCCAGCAGCTTAGTAGTTTCGGGACTCTCCACAGATACGCAGTATTTT
>TRBJ1-1|.|.|TRBV5-6
CASSLADMNTEAFF
TGTGCCAGCAGCTTGGCCGACATGAACACTGAAGCTTTCTTT
>TRBJ2-2|.|TRBD2|TRBV7-7
CASSSGLAGATGELFF
TGTGCTAGCAGCTCGGGACTAGCGGGGGCCACCGGGGAGCTGTTTTTT
>TRBJ2-1|.|.|TRBV6-5
CASSEKGEDNEQFF
TGTGCCAGCAGTGAGAAAGGGGAGGACAATGAGCAGTTCTTC
>TRBJ2-7|.|TRBD2|TRBV5-5
CASSSAGGTNEQYF
TGTGCCAGCAGCTCGGCGGGAGGGACGAACGAGCAGTACTTC
>TRBJ1-3|.|.|TRBV11-2
CASSFGGNTIYF
TGTGCCAGCAGCTTCGGGGGAAACACCATATATTTT
>TRBJ2-1|.|TRBD2|TRBV6-1
CASRPVAGGINEQFF
TGTGCCAGCAGGCCAGTAGCGGGGGGGATCAATGAGCAGTTCTTC
>TRBJ2-7|.|TRBD1|TRBV18
CASSAGQGLVGEQYF
TGTGCCAGCTCAGCGGGACAGGGGCTCGTCGGGGAGCAGTACTTC
>TRBJ2-7|.|.|TRBV6-5
CASSYTSSYEQYF
TGTGCCAGCAGTTACACCAGCTCCTACGAGCAGTACTTC
>TRBJ2-1|.|TRBD2|TRBV7-6
CASSLRTSGSYNEQFF
TGTGCCAGCAGCCTACGGACTAGCGGGAGTTACAATGAGCAGTTCTTC
>TRBJ1-4|.|.|TRBV28
CASSFQTNEKLFF
TGTGCCAGCAGTTTTCAGACTAATGAAAAACTGTTTTTT
>TRBJ2-5|.|.|TRBV7-8
CASSQRAGGAQETQYF
TGTGCCAGCAGCCAGCGAGCTGGGGGGGCTCAAGAGACCCAGTACTTC
>TRBJ1-2|.|.|TRBV7-9
CASSLAAANYGYTF
TGTGCCAGCAGCTTAGCGGCTGCTAACTATGGCTACACCTTC
>TRBJ2-7|.|TRBD2|TRBV6-5
CASSYPGLGNYEQYF
TGTGCCAGCAGTTACCCGGGACTAGGTAATTACGAGCAGTACTTC
>TRBJ2-3|.|.|TRBV18
CASSPLQAIDTDTQYF
TGTGCCAGCTCACCACTCCAGGCGATAGACACAGATACGCAGTATTTT
>TRBJ1-1|.|.|TRBV5-1
CASSLRGQPGTEAFF
TGCGCCAGCAGCTTGAGGGGTCAACCGGGCACTGAAGCTTTCTTT
>TRBJ1-2|.|TRBD1|TRBV27
CASRKGQGAYYGYTF
TGTGCCAGCAGGAAGGGACAGGGGGCTTACTATGGCTACACCTTC
>TRBJ1-1|once|.|TRBV30
CAWTPAITSLKAFF
TGTGCCTGGACGCCAGCGATAACATCTCTGAAGGCTTTCTTT
>TRBJ1-5|.|TRBD1|TRBV5-6
CASSLGTGNQPQHF
TGTGCCAGCAGCTTGGGGACAGGTAATCAGCCCCAGCATTTT
>TRBJ2-1|.|.|TRBV15
CATSKGGDQLDEQFF
TGTGCCACCAGCAAAGGGGGGGACCAACTTGATGAGCAGTTCTTC